The 5 T cell receptor beta chains below were found in one sample sequenced in a study of cytomegalovirus exposure and HLA in healthy donors. The method was immunoSEQ multiplex PCR; TCRdb's version includes in-frame clones alone and lacks a portion of them. The table has 150,000 to 200,000 clones, about three quarters seen once; the top ten hold about 1.2%. Sequenced: PBMCs. The receptors derive from a woman aged 25 to 39 in good health and CMV-seronegative.

The gene calls are TRBV18 and TRBJ2-3, with D unclear. CDR1 is KGHSH and CDR2 is LQKENI in the germline V gene. The V and J ends lost 1 base and 7 bases respectively, with 9 bases between them. The CDR3 loop spans 13 amino acids. The chain's CDR3 is CASSPLDLNTQYF. The CDR3 region has the DNA TGTGCCAGCTCACCACTAGATCTTAATACGCAGTATTTT.

In this sample, this clone turned up once. The V call is TRBV5-1, the J call TRBJ2-3; TRBD1 matches 7 bases. Germline V CDR1 and CDR2: SGHRS, YFSETQ. CDR3 length: 15 amino acids. V trimming: 1 base; J trimming: 4 bases; junction bases outside the gene matches: 6. This chain's CDR3 is CASSLTSGTADTQYF. CDR3 nucleotide sequence: TGCGCCAGCAGCTTGACCTCTGGGACAGCAGATACGCAGTATTTT.

The chain has TRBV30 and TRBJ1-1; 8 bases match TRBD1. The junction had 9 bases not matched to a gene; V was cut back by 4 bases and J by 5 bases. The CDR3 extends over 14 amino acids. Germline V gives CDR1 GTSNPN, CDR2 SVGIG (reference sequence). The chain's CDR3 is CAWIQGAFGTEAFF. CDR3 sequence (DNA): TGTGCCTGGATCCAGGGGGCCTTTGGAACTGAAGCTTTCTTT.

CDR3 amino acids: CASSLGQGFTEAFF. CDR3 nucleotides: TGCGCCAGCAGCTTGGGGCAGGGGTTCACTGAAGCTTTCTTT. This chain joins TRBV5-1 and TRBJ1-1; D perhaps matches TRBD1 (6 bases). The V gene's germline CDR1 is SGHRS and CDR2 YFSETQ. The CDR3 runs to 14 residues. V lost 0 bases and J lost 4, with 10 bases in between.

This clone was seen a few times. The chain carries TRBV7-7 and TRBJ2-2, with a weak D call TRBD2 (6 bases). Between the trimmed V and J ends, which lost 5 bases and 4 bases, there was a span of 17 bases. The CDR3 length is 16 residues. Germline V gives CDR1 SSHAT, CDR2 FNYEAQ (reference sequence). The CDR3 DNA follows: TGTGCCAGCAGCCCTGGGAGGCTAGTAGCCACCGGGGAGCTGTTTTTT. The encoded protein is CASSPGRLVATGELFF.